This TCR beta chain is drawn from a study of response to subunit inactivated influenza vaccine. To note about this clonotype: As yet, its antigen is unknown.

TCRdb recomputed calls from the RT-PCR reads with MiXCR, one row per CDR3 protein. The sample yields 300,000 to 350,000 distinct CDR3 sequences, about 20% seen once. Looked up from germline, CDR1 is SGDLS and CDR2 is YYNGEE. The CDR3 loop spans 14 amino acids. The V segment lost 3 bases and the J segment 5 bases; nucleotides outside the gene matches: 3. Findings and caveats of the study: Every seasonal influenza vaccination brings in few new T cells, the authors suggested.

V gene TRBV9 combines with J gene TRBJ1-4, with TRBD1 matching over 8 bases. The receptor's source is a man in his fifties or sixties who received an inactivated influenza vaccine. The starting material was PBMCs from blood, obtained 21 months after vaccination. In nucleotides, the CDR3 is TGTGCCAGCAGCGGGCAGGGGGCCAATGAAAAACTGTTTTTT. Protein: CASSGQGANEKLFF.